A single sample is the source of the 32 T cell receptor beta chains below, sequenced in a study of cytotoxic CD8 clonotypes in ibrutinib-treated CLL (dated by TCRdb to about 2021). Read against the paper, the sample's time point label means: 20 to 25 months on ibrutinib. Library preparation was by the immunoSEQ multiplex PCR assay. Drawn from immuneACCESS, this table holds only the in-frame rearrangements with V and J called that TCRdb kept. Clones are partly lost; checked studies trace under half to an unresolved V gene and leave the rest unexplained. Across this sample there are more than 200,000 clones, with less than 75% seen only once. Together, the top ten hold roughly 14% of the sample. Sequenced material: PBMCs, taken after 24 months of ibrutinib treatment. The receptors derive from a human donor with chronic lymphocytic leukemia.

This chain uses TRBV9 with TRBJ1-4, with D possibly TRBD1 on 5 matching bases. The V end lost 0 bases, the J end lost 5 bases, and 11 bases lay between the germline ends. Germline V gene sequence: CDR1 SGDLS, CDR2 YYNGEE. CDR3 size: 15 residues. The CDR3 nucleotides read TGTGCCAGCAGCGTAGAAGGGGACCCGAATGAAAAACTGTTTTTT. This translates into CASSVEGDPNEKLFF. Full variable domain (missing parts from reference TRBV9 and TRBJ1-4): DSGVTQTPKHLITATGQRVTLRCSPRSGDLSVYWYQQSLDQGLQFLIQYYNGEERAKGNILERFSAQQFPDLHSELNLSSLELGDSALYFCASSVEGDPNEKLFFGSGTQLSVL.

This clone was counted between two and nine times. The V gene is TRBV29-1, the J gene TRBJ2-5; D is uncertain. Germline V gene sequence: CDR1 SQVTM, CDR2 ANQGSEA. There are 9 residues in the CDR3. Trimming shortened V by 6 bases and J by 1 base, and 0 bases separated the two germline ends. CDR3 sequence reads: CSVQETQYF. The CDR3, as DNA: TGCAGCGTCCAAGAGACCCAGTACTTC.

V gene TRBV7-2 combines with J gene TRBJ2-3; 10 bases are shared with TRBD2. Germline V gene sequence: CDR1 SGHTA, CDR2 FQGNSA. The CDR3 totals 14 residues. V was clipped by 5 bases and J by 4 bases; unmatched bases: 3. Here the CDR3 reads CASSTLAGADTQYF. CDR3 sequence (DNA): TGTGCCAGCAGCACCCTAGCGGGAGCAGATACGCAGTATTTT.

J is TRBJ2-4 and V is TRBV25-1, with a weak D call TRBD2 (6 bases). CDR1 and CDR2 from the germline V gene are MGHDK and SYGVNS. This CDR3 contains 17 residues. V lost 10 bases and J 3 bases, leaving 25 bases between the germline ends. The CDR3 spells CATEGLLNLEGKNIQYF. The CDR3 DNA reads TGTGCCACGGAGGGCCTCCTAAACTTGGAGGGCAAAAACATTCAGTACTTC.

This clone was counted only a few times. The V gene is TRBV27, the J gene TRBJ1-1, with D unresolved. Trimming cost V 3 bases and J 1 base, with 6 bases left between them. The CDR3 covers 13 residues. The germline V gene encodes CDR1 MNHEY and CDR2 SMNVEV (reference sequence). CDR3 in DNA: TGTGCCAGCAGTTTCACGAGGAACACTGAAGCTTTCTTT. Translation gives CASSFTRNTEAFF.

The gene calls are TRBV15 and TRBJ1-5; D remains unclear. Trimming took 7 bases from V and 2 from J, leaving 9 bases between them. CDR1 is LNHNV, CDR2 YYDKDF, per germline (reference sequence). This CDR3 has 13 residues. DNA of the CDR3: TGTGCCACCACGGCCGGTCGCAATCAGCCCCAGCATTTT. Its translation is CATTAGRNQPQHF.

The DNA of the CDR3 is TGCGCCAGCAGCTTGATGACGTTTTACGAGCAGTACTTC. It specifies CASSLMTFYEQYF. The V call is TRBV5-1, the J call TRBJ2-7, with D hard to call. CDR1 is SGHRS and CDR2 is YFSETQ in the germline V gene. V was clipped by 1 base and J by 4 bases, with 9 bases between them. The CDR3 has 13 residues.

This sequence joins TRBV5-1 and TRBJ2-7, with D unresolved. CDR1 is SGHRS and CDR2 is YFSETQ in the germline V gene. Trimming removed 2 bases at V and 5 bases at J, with 8 bases between. This CDR3 has 12 amino acids. CDR3 in DNA: TGCGCCAGCAGCTTAGGACCCAACGAGCAGTACTTC. This sequence encodes CASSLGPNEQYF.

The chain couples TRBV7-9 to TRBJ2-1, with 8 bases lining up with TRBD1. The length of the CDR3 is 14 residues. Germline V gene lookup returns CDR1 SEHNR and CDR2 FQNEAQ (reference sequence). The J segment lost 7 bases and the V segment lost 4 bases, leaving 6 bases of the junction unmatched. The CDR3 DNA reads TGTGCCAGCAGCTCACCAGGGGGCCGGAATGAGCAGTTCTTC. Protein product: CASSSPGGRNEQFF.

The rearrangement links TRBV14 to TRBJ2-1; D might be TRBD2 (7 bases). Germline lookup yields CDR1 SGHDN and CDR2 FVKESK. CDR3 length equals 16 residues. The germline V and J ends were trimmed by 4 bases and 9 bases, with 22 bases remaining between them. This chain's CDR3 is CASSRAGGRPRGEQFF. CDR3 sequence (DNA): TGTGCCAGCAGCCGCGCCGGGGGGCGACCGCGGGGTGAGCAGTTCTTC.

The V and J genes are TRBV27 and TRBJ2-7, with a weak D call TRBD1 (5 bases). Germline V CDR1 and CDR2: MNHEY, SMNVEV (reference sequence). V was trimmed by 7 bases and J by 7 bases, leaving 8 bases between them. CDR3 length: 10 amino acids. This CDR3 is CASIQGEQYF. The CDR3 nucleotides read TGTGCCAGCATCCAGGGAGAGCAGTACTTC.

The chain joins TRBV19 to TRBJ2-5; D not certain. The germline V and J ends were trimmed by 5 bases and 2 bases, with 12 bases remaining between them. The germline gives CDR1 LNHDA, CDR2 SQIVND (reference sequence). This CDR3 contains 14 residues. In DNA, the CDR3 is TGTGCCAGTAGTCAGCCATTATCGCAAGAGACCCAGTACTTC. This sequence encodes CASSQPLSQETQYF.

The chain uses TRBV11-3 and TRBJ2-1, with D perhaps matching TRBD2 (5 bases). The CDR3 consists of 15 residues. Germline CDR1 is SGHNT and CDR2 is YENEEA. The V gene lost 4 bases and the J gene lost 5 bases, with 15 bases spanning the gap. The CDR3 here is CASSYRGDGDNEQFF. For the CDR3, the DNA is TGTGCCAGCAGCTACCGCGGTGACGGGGACAATGAGCAGTTCTTC. The full variable domain, in which reference TRBV11-3 and TRBJ2-1 provide the parts outside the CDR3, is EAGVVQSPRYKIIEKKQPVAFWCNPISGHNTLYWYLQNLGQGPELLIRYENEEAVDDSQLPKDRFSAERLKGVDSTLKIQPAELGDSAVYLCASSYRGDGDNEQFFGPGTRLTVL.

This clone was seen a handful of times. The chain has TRBV7-9 and TRBJ2-3; 15 bases map to TRBD2. The J segment lost 8 bases and the V segment lost 5 bases, leaving 5 bases of the junction unmatched. Germline CDR1 reads SEHNR; CDR2 reads FQNEAQ (reference sequence). The CDR3 totals 15 residues. CDR3 region: CASSPGLAGGVTQYF. The CDR3 DNA follows: TGTGCCAGCAGCCCGGGACTAGCGGGAGGAGTTACGCAGTATTTT.

The V call is TRBV19, the J call TRBJ2-1; TRBD2 might be the D (6 bases). CDR3 size: 18 residues. Trimming took 3 bases from V and 0 from J, leaving 18 bases between them. Germline loops: CDR1 LNHDA, CDR2 SQIVND (reference sequence). CDR3 bases: TGTGCCAGTAGTATTGAGGGCAGTCTAGCGTACTCCTACAATGAGCAGTTCTTC. Its protein product is CASSIEGSLAYSYNEQFF.

This rearrangement joins TRBV7-6 to TRBJ2-3, with unresolved D. Germline CDR1 and CDR2: SGHVS and FNYEAQ. This CDR3 has 16 amino acids. The germline V and J ends were trimmed by 5 bases and 2 bases, with 17 bases remaining between them. The CDR3 spells CASSPGAGGVTDTQYF. The CDR3 nucleotides read TGTGCCAGCAGCCCTGGTGCCGGCGGAGTCACAGATACGCAGTATTTT. Variable domain in full (rest from reference TRBV7-6 and TRBJ2-3): GAGVSQSPRYKVTKRGQDVALRCDPISGHVSLYWYRQALGQGPEFLTYFNYEAQQDKSGLPNDRFSAERPEGSISTLTIQRTEQRDSAMYRCASSPGAGGVTDTQYFGPGTRLTVL.

This clone was counted a few times. The chain links TRBV6-5 to TRBJ1-1; D remains ambiguous. V lost 6 bases and J 2 bases, leaving 13 bases between the germline ends. The CDR3 has 14 residues. Germline V gene lookup returns CDR1 MNHEY and CDR2 SVGAGI. CDR3 DNA sequence: TGTGCCAGCAGCCTAGGCCTTATTAACACTGAAGCTTTCTTT. It specifies CASSLGLINTEAFF.

The gene calls are TRBV27 and TRBJ2-7; 7 bases are a match to TRBD1. The CDR3 has 12 amino acids. Per the germline V gene, CDR1 is MNHEY and CDR2 is SMNVEV (reference sequence). The trim removed 9 bases at V and 5 bases at J, leaving 7 bases unmatched. The DNA for the CDR3 is TGTGCCAGTAAATCTACAGGGGACGAGCAGTACTTC. It specifies CASKSTGDEQYF.

This chain joins TRBV28 and TRBJ2-3; tentatively, D is TRBD2 (6 bases). Between the trimmed V and J ends, which lost 6 bases and 5 bases, there was a span of 9 bases. The CDR3 is made up of 12 amino acids. From germline, CDR1 is MDHEN and CDR2 SYDVKM. The CDR3 spells CASSSSVDTQYF. The CDR3, as DNA: TGTGCCAGCAGCTCTAGCGTAGATACGCAGTATTTT.

Comments on this clone: Different DNA sequences within this sample yield the same CDR3. The gene calls are TRBV9 and TRBJ2-1; weak D call: TRBD1 (6 bases). The CDR3 sequence is 15 residues long. The germline CDR1 and CDR2 sequences are SGDLS and YYNGEE. Trimming stripped 0 bases from V and 2 bases from J, with 9 bases between. This CDR3 reads CASSVVSGAYNEQFF. The CDR3 coding sequence is TGTGCCAGCAGCGTAGTCTCAGGGGCCTACAATGAGCAGTTCTTC.

This chain connects TRBV7-2 to TRBJ1-3; tentatively, D is TRBD1 (5 bases). The CDR3 spans 15 residues. The V gene lost 0 bases and the J gene lost 1 base, with 7 bases spanning the gap. CDR1 SGHTA and CDR2 FQGNSA come from the germline V gene. CDR3 protein: CASSLAQGSGNTIYF. CDR3 DNA: TGTGCCAGCAGCTTAGCGCAGGGATCTGGAAACACCATATATTTT.

The chain joins TRBV6-4 to TRBJ1-2; D gene ambiguous. V lost 6 bases and J 10 bases, leaving 15 bases between the germline ends. CDR1 and CDR2 (germline): MRHNA, SNTAGT. The CDR3 runs 12 residues. This chain's CDR3 is CASRSMLGVYTF. CDR3 bases: TGTGCCAGCAGGAGCATGTTGGGTGTCTACACCTTC.

CDR3 sequence: CAITGQRFNYGYTF. The CDR3 DNA reads TGTGCCATCACGGGACAGCGGTTTAACTATGGCTACACCTTC. The chain carries TRBV6-6 and TRBJ1-2; TRBD1 aligns across 7 bases. The CDR3 spans 14 residues. Germline CDR1 MNHNY, CDR2 SVGAGI (reference sequence). The V segment lost 10 bases and the J segment 1 base; nucleotides outside the gene matches: 9.

The V call is TRBV29-1, the J call TRBJ2-7, with TRBD1 identical over 9 bases. Unmatched junction bases numbered 11, after V lost 7 bases and J lost 4 bases. Germline V lookup: CDR1 SQVTM, CDR2 ANQGSEA. This CDR3 is 14 amino acids long. The CDR3, as DNA: TGCAGCGGCCGAGACCGGGACAGGGTATACGAGCAGTACTTC. This gives the protein CSGRDRDRVYEQYF.

This chain joins TRBV12-5 and TRBJ2-1; no firm D call. Germline CDR1 LGHNT, CDR2 FRNRAP. V lost 5 bases, J lost 10 bases, and 15 bases lay in between. The CDR3 has 13 residues. CDR3: CASGNTPYPEQFF. DNA of the CDR3: TGTGCTAGTGGTAACACGCCCTACCCAGAGCAGTTCTTC.

This clone was recorded a few times. In DNA form, the CDR3 reads TGTGCCAGCAGCGCTCAAGAGACCCAGTACTTC. This sequence encodes CASSAQETQYF. V is TRBV7-8 and J is TRBJ2-5; D is undetermined. CDR3 length: 11 residues. CDR1 is SGHVS and CDR2 is FQNEAQ in the germline V gene. Trimming left V 5 bases short and J 2 bases short, with 3 bases between.

The CDR3 spells CAWSDPGWGGNEKLFF. The CDR3 DNA is TGTGCCTGGAGTGACCCGGGATGGGGCGGCAATGAAAAACTGTTTTTT. The chain employs TRBV30 and TRBJ1-4, with D possibly matching TRBD1 (5 bases). The germline gives CDR1 GTSNPN, CDR2 SVGIG (reference sequence). This CDR3 is built from 16 residues. Trimming removed 1 base at V and 5 bases at J, with 17 bases between.

The CDR3 DNA reads TGTGCCAGCAGCCGGGGGTACATGAACACTGAAGCTTTCTTT. As protein: CASSRGYMNTEAFF. The chain carries TRBV28 and TRBJ1-1; D possibly corresponds to TRBD1 (5 bases). In germline, CDR1 is MDHEN, CDR2 SYDVKM. V lost 6 bases, J lost 0 bases, and 11 bases lay in between. The length of the CDR3 is 14 residues.

This clone was seen a handful of times. The chain links TRBV6-1 to TRBJ1-3, with D uncertain. CDR1 is MNHNS, CDR2 SASEGT, per germline. V gave up 5 bases and J gave up 0 bases, with 8 bases separating them. The CDR3 loop spans 14 amino acids. The CDR3 region has the DNA TGTGCCAGCAGTTCAGCGAGCTCTGGAAACACCATATATTTT. It codes for CASSSASSGNTIYF.

This clone was observed a handful of times. V and J are TRBV4-3 and TRBJ2-7; tentatively, D is TRBD2 (5 bases). The CDR3 extends over 13 amino acids. Germline V gene data show CDR1 as LGHNA and CDR2 as YSLEER. V was trimmed by 2 bases and J by 7 bases, leaving 12 bases between them. The CDR3 DNA reads TGCGCCAGCAGCCAATATAGAGGGCGGGAGCAGTACTTC. It yields the protein CASSQYRGREQYF.

J is TRBJ2-2 and V is TRBV27; D unclear. This CDR3 contains 13 residues. Germline V CDR1 and CDR2: MNHEY, SMNVEV (reference sequence). Trimming cost V 4 bases and J 6 bases, with 9 bases left between them. The DNA of the CDR3 is TGTGCCAGCAGTTCCTCCGCCGCCGGGGAGCTGTTTTTT. Protein sequence: CASSSSAAGELFF.

The V call is TRBV4-1, the J call TRBJ2-5; 11 nucleotides align to TRBD2. V dropped 2 bases and J dropped 2; count of bases not matched to a gene: 4. Per germline, CDR1 MGHRA and CDR2 YSYEKL. This CDR3 region has 16 residues. The CDR3 region is CASSQPGLAEQETQYF. The CDR3 DNA reads TGCGCCAGCAGCCAACCGGGACTAGCGGAGCAAGAGACCCAGTACTTC.